These 10 T cell receptor beta chains came from one sample sequenced in a study of cytomegalovirus exposure and HLA in healthy donors. In the PCR, 60 Vbeta and 13 Jbeta primers were used. The data were produced by immunoSEQ multiplex PCR, yet TCRdb's version contains in-frame clones alone and is incomplete. The sample consists of under 150,000 clones, roughly a tenth of them appearing once. The sample taken for sequencing was PBMCs. The receptors shown here come from a man aged 25 to 45 in good health and CMV-seronegative.

This clone was seen ten or more times. As DNA, the CDR3 is TGTGCCAGCAGGGACACTAGCGGGAGAATACGCTACGAGCAGTACTTC. Amino acids: CASRDTSGRIRYEQYF. V is TRBV28 and J is TRBJ2-7; 11 nucleotides match TRBD2. The CDR3 has 16 amino acids. With V trimmed by 6 bases and J by 3 bases, 10 bases remained unmatched. Germline lookup yields CDR1 MDHEN and CDR2 SYDVKM.

The chain carries TRBV7-9 and TRBJ1-2, with 8 bases matching TRBD1. Germline V CDR1 and CDR2: SEHNR, FQNEAQ (reference sequence). The trim removed 4 bases at V and 12 bases at J, leaving 10 bases unmatched. There are 13 residues in the CDR3. The CDR3 sequence: CASSSGQGISDTF. CDR3 coding DNA: TGTGCCAGCAGCTCCGGACAGGGCATATCCGACACCTTC.

This clone has a handful of counts. V usage is TRBV28 and J usage is TRBJ2-5, with D possibly matching TRBD1 (6 bases). Gene TRBJ2-7 matches the end of the DNA better, so the J call may be wrong. Germline lookup yields CDR1 MDHEN and CDR2 SYDVKM. CDR3 length: 12 residues. The CDR3 coding sequence is TGTGCCAGCAGCACCACAGGGCGCGAGCAGTACTTC. This encodes CASSTTGREQYF.

This chain connects TRBV18 to TRBJ1-5; D not resolved. The CDR3 spans 14 residues. V was clipped by 1 base and J by 6 bases, with 10 bases between them. Germline assignment: CDR1 KGHSH and CDR2 LQKENI. The CDR3 nucleotides are TGTGCCAGCTCACCACTCCAGGAGGGTCAGCCCCAGCATTTT. Protein product: CASSPLQEGQPQHF.

This clone was observed a few times. The V call is TRBV29-1, the J call TRBJ1-3, with 10 bases aligning to TRBD1. The J segment lost 4 bases and the V segment lost 7 bases, leaving 4 bases of the junction unmatched. The germline V gene has CDR1 SQVTM and CDR2 ANQGSEA. The CDR3 is 13 amino acids. The CDR3 bases are TGCAGCGCCAAGACAGGGGGCGGAAACACCATATATTTT. Its protein is CSAKTGGGNTIYF.

This clone was found a few times. V gene TRBV28 combines with J gene TRBJ2-3; 14 nucleotides match TRBD2. The CDR3 is 18 residues long. From germline, CDR1 is MDHEN and CDR2 SYDVKM. V shed 4 bases, J shed 1 base, and the junction held 7 bases outside the gene matches. CDR3 coding DNA: TGTGCCAGCAGTTCCACTGGACTAGCGGGAGGCCGCACAGATACGCAGTATTTT. Its protein product is CASSSTGLAGGRTDTQYF.

The gene calls are TRBV9 and TRBJ1-3; a possible D gene is TRBD1 (6 bases). Trimming removed 4 bases from V and 3 bases from J, with 11 bases in between. This CDR3 is 14 amino acids long. Germline CDR1 is SGDLS and CDR2 is YYNGEE. In DNA, the CDR3 is TGTGCCAGCAGCCTACAGGGTCTTGGAAACACCATATATTTT. It yields the protein CASSLQGLGNTIYF.

This clone was counted between two and nine times. This sequence joins TRBV5-1 and TRBJ1-2; D is unclear. This CDR3 spans 15 amino acids. Germline values: CDR1 SGHRS, CDR2 YFSETQ. Trimming removed 4 bases from V and 2 bases from J, with 15 bases in between. The CDR3: CASSPTAGLNYGYTF. The CDR3 coding sequence is TGCGCCAGCAGCCCGACGGCAGGACTAAACTATGGCTACACCTTC.

This clone was observed a handful of times. The V and J genes are TRBV19 and TRBJ1-5, with 7 bases aligning to TRBD1. After removal of 9 bases from V and 0 bases from J, the junction contained 8 bases not matched to a gene. The germline CDR1 and CDR2 sequences are LNHDA and SQIVND (reference sequence). This CDR3 comprises 15 residues. In nucleotides, the CDR3 is TGTGCCAGCCAGCCAGGGGGTTATAGCAATCAGCCCCAGCATTTT. Protein sequence: CASQPGGYSNQPQHF.

Ten or more counts support this clone. This rearrangement joins TRBV5-1 to TRBJ2-2, with 10 nucleotides matching TRBD2. The trim removed 4 bases at V and 2 bases at J, leaving 20 bases unmatched. CDR1 is SGHRS and CDR2 is YFSETQ in the germline V gene. The length of the CDR3 is 21 residues. DNA for the CDR3: TGCGCCAGCAGCGCCGGACTAGCGGAACAATTAAGGGGGAAAAACACCGGGGAGCTGTTTTTT. This gives the protein CASSAGLAEQLRGKNTGELFF.